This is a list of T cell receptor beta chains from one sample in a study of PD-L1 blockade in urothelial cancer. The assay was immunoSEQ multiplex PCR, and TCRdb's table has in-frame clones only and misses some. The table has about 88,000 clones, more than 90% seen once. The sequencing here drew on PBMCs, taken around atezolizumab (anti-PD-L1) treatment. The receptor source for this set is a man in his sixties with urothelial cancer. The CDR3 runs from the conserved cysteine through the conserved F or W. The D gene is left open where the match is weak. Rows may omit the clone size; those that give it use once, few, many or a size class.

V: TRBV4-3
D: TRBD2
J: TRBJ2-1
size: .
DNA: TGCGCCAGCAGTCCGGGGGCGGGGGGTTACAATGAGCAGTTCTTC
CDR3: CASSPGAGGYNEQFF

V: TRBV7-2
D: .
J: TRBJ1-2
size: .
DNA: TGTGCCAGCAGCCCAATCGGGGACTCAGTAGGGGGCTACACCTTC
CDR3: CASSPIGDSVGGYTF

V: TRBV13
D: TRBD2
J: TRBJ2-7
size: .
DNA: TGTGCCAGCAGCTTAGGGACTAGCGGGGGGAACTCCTACGAGCAGTACTTC
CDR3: CASSLGTSGGNSYEQYF

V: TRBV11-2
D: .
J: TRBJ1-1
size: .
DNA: TGTGCCAGCAGCTTAGATCACAGGGTTTACACTGAAGCTTTCTTT
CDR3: CASSLDHRVYTEAFF

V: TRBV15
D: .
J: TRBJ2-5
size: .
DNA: TGTGCCACCAGCAGAGATAATTCGGGGGAAGAGACCCAGTACTTC
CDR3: CATSRDNSGEETQYF

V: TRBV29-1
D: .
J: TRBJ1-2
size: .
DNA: TGCAGCGTATACGGGGGATTAATGGAACAAGGGGATGAAGGCTACACCTTC
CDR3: CSVYGGLMEQGDEGYTF

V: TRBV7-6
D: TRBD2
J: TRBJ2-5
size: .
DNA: TGTGCCAGCAGCACCCCTAAGGGGCGGGAGAACCAAGAGACCCAGTACTTC
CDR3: CASSTPKGRENQETQYF

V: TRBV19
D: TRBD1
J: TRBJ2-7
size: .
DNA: TGTGCCAGTAGTAGGGACAGGGCATCCTACGAGCAGTACTTC
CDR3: CASSRDRASYEQYF

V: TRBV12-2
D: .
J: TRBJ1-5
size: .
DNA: TGTGCAAGTCGTCCCGGACAGGAGTCTAATCAGCCCCAGCATTTT
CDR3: CASRPGQESNQPQHF

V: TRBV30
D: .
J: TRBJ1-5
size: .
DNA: TGTGCCTGGCACAGGGAAGGCAATCAGCCCCAGCATTTT
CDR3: CAWHREGNQPQHF

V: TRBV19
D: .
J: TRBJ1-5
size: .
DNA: TGTGCCAGTAGTATAAGGGGAAATCAGCCCCAGCATTTT
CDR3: CASSIRGNQPQHF

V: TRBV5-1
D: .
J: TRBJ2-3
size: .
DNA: TGCGCCAGCAGCTTGGGAGATTTGGTTGGATCGGGGGTAGCAGATACGCAGTATTTT
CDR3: CASSLGDLVGSGVADTQYF

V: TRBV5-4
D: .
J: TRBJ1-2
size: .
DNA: TGTGCCAGCAGCTTGGGACATTCCAACTATGGCTACACCTTC
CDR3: CASSLGHSNYGYTF

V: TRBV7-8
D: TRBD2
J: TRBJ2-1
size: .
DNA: TGTGCCAGCAGCTCGGGGGGGCTGTCCTACAATGAGCAGTTCTTC
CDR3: CASSSGGLSYNEQFF

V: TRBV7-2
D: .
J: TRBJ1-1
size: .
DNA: TGTGCCAGCAGCTTAGACCCGGAGAGCACTGAAGCTTTCTTT
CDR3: CASSLDPESTEAFF

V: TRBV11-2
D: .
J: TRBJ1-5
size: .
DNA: TGTGCCAGCAGCTTAGGGCGGAGTAGCAATCAGCCCCAGCATTTT
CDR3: CASSLGRSSNQPQHF

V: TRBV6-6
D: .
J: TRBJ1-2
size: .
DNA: TGTGCCAGCACACAGGTCGAGCTCTCTGGCTACACCTTC
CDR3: CASTQVELSGYTF

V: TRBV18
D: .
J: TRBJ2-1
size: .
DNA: TGTGCCAGCTCTGCCTCGGAGGGATCGATCAATGAGCAGTTCTTC
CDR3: CASSASEGSINEQFF

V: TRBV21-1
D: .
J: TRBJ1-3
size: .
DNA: TGTGCCAGCAGCAAAGGGGAGGGGTTAGATATCAACACCATATATTTT
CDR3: CASSKGEGLDINTIYF

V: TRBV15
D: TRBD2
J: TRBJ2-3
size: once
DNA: TGTGCCACCAGGGTTTTTGGCGGGAGGGCCGAGGGGGATACGCAGTATTTT
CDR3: CATRVFGGRAEGDTQYF

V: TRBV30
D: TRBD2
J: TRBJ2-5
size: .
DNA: TGTGCCTGGAGTCATCTAGCGGGAGGGGAGACCCAGTACTTC
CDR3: CAWSHLAGGETQYF

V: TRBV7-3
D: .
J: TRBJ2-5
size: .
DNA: TGTGCCAGCAGCTTAGAGGTCGGAGAGACCCAGTACTTC
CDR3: CASSLEVGETQYF

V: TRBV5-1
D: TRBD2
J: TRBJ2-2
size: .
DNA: TGCGCCAGCAGCCAAATAGCGGGGACGGCCACCGGGGAGCTGTTTTTT
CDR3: CASSQIAGTATGELFF

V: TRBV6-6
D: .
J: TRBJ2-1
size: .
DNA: TGTGCCAGCAACACTCAGAACGGGGGCAATGAGCAGTTCTTC
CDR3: CASNTQNGGNEQFF

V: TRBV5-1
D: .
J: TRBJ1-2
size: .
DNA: TGCGCCAGCAAAGGATTTGCAGGGGACTATGGCTACACCTTC
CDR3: CASKGFAGDYGYTF

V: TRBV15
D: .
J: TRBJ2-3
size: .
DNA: TGTGCCACCAGCAGAGTGCTAGCGAGCACAGATACGCAGTATTTT
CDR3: CATSRVLASTDTQYF

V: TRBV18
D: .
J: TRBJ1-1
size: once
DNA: TGTGCCAGCTCGCCGGACTTGAACACTGAAGCTTTCTTT
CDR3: CASSPDLNTEAFF

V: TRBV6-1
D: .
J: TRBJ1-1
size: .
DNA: TGTGCCAGCAGTGAAGTGAAGTTCACCAACCGGGGCACTGAAGCTTTCTTT
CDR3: CASSEVKFTNRGTEAFF

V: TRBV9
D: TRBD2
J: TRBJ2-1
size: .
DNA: TGTGCCAGCAGCGTAGCTCCTAGCGGGACCAATGAGCAGTTCTTC
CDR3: CASSVAPSGTNEQFF

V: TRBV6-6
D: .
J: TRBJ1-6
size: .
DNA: TGTGCCAGCAAGCTACCCGAGGAGAATTCACCCCTCCACTTT
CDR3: CASKLPEENSPLHF

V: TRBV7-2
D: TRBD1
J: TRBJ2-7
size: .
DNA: TGTGCCAGCAGCTTGAGGGCAGGGGGCTCCGAGCAGTACTTC
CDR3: CASSLRAGGSEQYF

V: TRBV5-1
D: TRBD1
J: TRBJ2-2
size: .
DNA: TGCGCCAGCAGCCCTGGGACAGGGGTGGGCACCGGGGAGCTGTTTTTT
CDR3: CASSPGTGVGTGELFF

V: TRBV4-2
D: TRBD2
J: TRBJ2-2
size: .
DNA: TGTGCCAGCAGCCAAGGTGGCCTAGCGGGGGGGATCACCGGGGAGCTGTTTTTT
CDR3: CASSQGGLAGGITGELFF

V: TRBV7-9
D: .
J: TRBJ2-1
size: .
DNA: TGTGCCAGCAGCTTTAGAAATGAGCAGTTCTTC
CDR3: CASSFRNEQFF

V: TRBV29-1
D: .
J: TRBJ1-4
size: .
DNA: TGCAGCGTTGAAGACACCTCCCCGGTGGTAGAAAAACTGTTTTTT
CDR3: CSVEDTSPVVEKLFF

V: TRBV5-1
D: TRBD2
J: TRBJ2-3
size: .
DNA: TGCGCCAGCAGTCCTGTCCGGGGGGGCACAGATACGCAGTATTTT
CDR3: CASSPVRGGTDTQYF

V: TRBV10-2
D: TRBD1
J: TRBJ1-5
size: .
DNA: TGCGCCAGCAGTGACCCCGCCGGGACAGGGGGCGTTCTGGGCAATCAGCCCCAGCATTTT
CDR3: CASSDPAGTGGVLGNQPQHF

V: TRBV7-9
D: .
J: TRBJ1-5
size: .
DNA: TGTGCCAGCAGCCAATCGATCGACAGAGACAATCAGCCCCAGCATTTT
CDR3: CASSQSIDRDNQPQHF

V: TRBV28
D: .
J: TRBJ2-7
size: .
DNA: TGTGCCAGCAGTTCGACTAGTATTGTGTACGAGCAGTACTTC
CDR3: CASSSTSIVYEQYF

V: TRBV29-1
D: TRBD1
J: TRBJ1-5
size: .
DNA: TGCAGCGTTGGGCAGGGGGCTTCCGCGGATCAGCCCCAGCATTTT
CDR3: CSVGQGASADQPQHF

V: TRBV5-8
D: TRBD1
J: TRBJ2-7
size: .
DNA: TGTGCCAGCAGCGGAATAGACAGGGCCCCAACCTACGAGCAGTACTTC
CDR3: CASSGIDRAPTYEQYF

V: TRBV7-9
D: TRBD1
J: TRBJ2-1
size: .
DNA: TGTGCCAGCAGCTTTTCGGGGCAGGGGGCGAATGAGCAGTTCTTC
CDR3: CASSFSGQGANEQFF

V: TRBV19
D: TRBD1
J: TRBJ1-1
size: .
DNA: TGTGCCAGTAGTTACGGACAGGGATGGACTGAAGCTTTCTTT
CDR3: CASSYGQGWTEAFF

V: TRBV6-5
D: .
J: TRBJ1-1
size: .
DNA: TGTGCCAGCAGTTACGGGCAGGGATCTGAAGCTTTCTTT
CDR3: CASSYGQGSEAFF

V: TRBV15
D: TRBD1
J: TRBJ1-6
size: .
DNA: TGTGCCACCAGCACTGGGACAGGGAATTCACCCCTCCACTTT
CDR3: CATSTGTGNSPLHF

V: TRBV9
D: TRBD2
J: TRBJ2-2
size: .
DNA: TGTGCCAGCAGCGTAGAGCCCACTAGCGGGAGAATCCCCGGGGAGCTGTTTTTT
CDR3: CASSVEPTSGRIPGELFF

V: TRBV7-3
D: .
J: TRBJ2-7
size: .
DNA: TGTGCCAGCAGCTTAAGGTCCGGGGACGAGCAGTACTTC
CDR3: CASSLRSGDEQYF

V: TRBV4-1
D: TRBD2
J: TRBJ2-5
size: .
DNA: TGCGCCAGCAGCCAAGAGGGGCTAGCGGGGGGGCCAGAGACCCAGTACTTC
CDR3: CASSQEGLAGGPETQYF

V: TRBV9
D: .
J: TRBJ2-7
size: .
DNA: TGTGCCAGCAGCGCCCAAATTGAGGGATCCTACGAGCAGTACTTC
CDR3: CASSAQIEGSYEQYF

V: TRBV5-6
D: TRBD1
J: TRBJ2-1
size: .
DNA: TGTGCCAGCAGGTCGGGGACAGGGGGATACAATGAGCAGTTCTTC
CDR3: CASRSGTGGYNEQFF

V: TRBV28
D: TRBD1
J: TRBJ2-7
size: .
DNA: TGTGCCAGCAGGCCCGGGACAGGAACATCCTACGAGCAGTACTTC
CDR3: CASRPGTGTSYEQYF

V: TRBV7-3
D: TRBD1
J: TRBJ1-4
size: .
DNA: TGTGCCAGCAGCTTTTCCGGGACAGGGTCATCTAATGAAAAACTGTTTTTT
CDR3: CASSFSGTGSSNEKLFF

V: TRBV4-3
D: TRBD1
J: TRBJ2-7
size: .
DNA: TGCGCCAGCAGCCGGGACAGTTACTCCTACGAGCAGTACTTC
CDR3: CASSRDSYSYEQYF

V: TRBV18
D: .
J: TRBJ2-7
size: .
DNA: TGTGCCAGCTCACCACTGGGGGCTAAAGCCTACGAGCAGTACTTC
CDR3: CASSPLGAKAYEQYF